This TCR beta chain was captured by sequencing in a study of blood T cell repertoires in COVID-19. In the study overall: PBMCs, B-cell-depleted T cells, or T cells were the source of the cDNA or gDNA that made up the material.

Germline CDR1 LNHDA, CDR2 SQIVND (reference sequence). V was clipped by 11 bases and J by 5 bases; unmatched bases: 11. The CDR3 consists of 15 residues. Generated by immunoSEQ multiplex PCR, the TCRdb table keeps only in-frame clones and is missing some. Among tens of thousands of clones listed, approximately 70% were seen once. The specimen was peripheral blood. This sequence originates from a man older than 75 with acute or convalescent COVID-19. The J gene is TRBJ2-2, the V gene TRBV19; 10 positions match TRBD1. For the CDR3, the DNA is TGTGCCTCCGTCCCGGGACAGGGGTTTACCGGGGAGCTGTTTTTT. This gives the protein CASVPGQGFTGELFF.